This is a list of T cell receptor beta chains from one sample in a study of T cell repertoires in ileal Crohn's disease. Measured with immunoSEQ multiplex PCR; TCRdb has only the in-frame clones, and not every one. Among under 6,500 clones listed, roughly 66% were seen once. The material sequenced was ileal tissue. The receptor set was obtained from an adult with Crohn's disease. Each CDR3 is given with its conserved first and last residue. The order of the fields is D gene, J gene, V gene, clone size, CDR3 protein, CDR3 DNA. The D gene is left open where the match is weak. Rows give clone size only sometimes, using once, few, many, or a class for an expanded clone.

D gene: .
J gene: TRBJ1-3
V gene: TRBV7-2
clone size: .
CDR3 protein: CASSQDSGTIYF
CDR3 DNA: TGTGCCAGCAGCCAGGACAGCGGAACCATATATTTT

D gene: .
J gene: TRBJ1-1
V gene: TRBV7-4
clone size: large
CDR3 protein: CASSLAGHPNTEAFF
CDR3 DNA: TGTGCCAGCAGCTTAGCGGGACACCCGAACACTGAAGCTTTCTTT

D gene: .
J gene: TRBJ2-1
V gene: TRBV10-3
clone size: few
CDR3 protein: CAIKGPHEQFF
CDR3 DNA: TGTGCCATCAAGGGGCCTCATGAGCAGTTCTTC

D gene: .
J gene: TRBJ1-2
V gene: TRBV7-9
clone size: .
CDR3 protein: CASSQNRDGYTF
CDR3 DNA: TGTGCCAGCAGCCAAAACAGGGACGGCTACACCTTC

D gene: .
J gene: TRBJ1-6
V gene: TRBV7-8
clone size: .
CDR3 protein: CASSPGGGGRRGSPLHF
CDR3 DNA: TGTGCCAGCAGCCCGGGAGGCGGGGGGCGTCGAGGTTCACCCCTCCACTTT

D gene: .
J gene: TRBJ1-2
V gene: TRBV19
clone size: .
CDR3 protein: CASSMDGGRYGYTF
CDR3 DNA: TGTGCCAGTAGTATGGATGGGGGCCGCTATGGCTACACCTTC

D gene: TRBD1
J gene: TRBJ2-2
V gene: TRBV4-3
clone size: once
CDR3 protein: CASSQDLQGAYTGELFF
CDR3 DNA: TGCGCCAGCAGCCAAGATCTACAGGGGGCATACACCGGGGAGCTGTTTTTT

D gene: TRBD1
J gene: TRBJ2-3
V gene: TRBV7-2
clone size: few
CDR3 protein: CASSLLAGGSTDTQYF
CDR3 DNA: TGTGCCAGCAGCTTATTGGCAGGGGGAAGCACAGATACGCAGTATTTT

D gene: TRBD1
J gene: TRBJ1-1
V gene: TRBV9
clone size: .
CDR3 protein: CASSPQGAWETEAFF
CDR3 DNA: TGTGCCAGCAGCCCGCAGGGGGCGTGGGAAACTGAAGCTTTCTTT

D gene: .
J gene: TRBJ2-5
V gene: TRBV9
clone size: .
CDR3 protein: CASSVDGGWETQYF
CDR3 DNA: TGTGCCAGCAGCGTAGACGGGGGTTGGGAGACCCAGTACTTC

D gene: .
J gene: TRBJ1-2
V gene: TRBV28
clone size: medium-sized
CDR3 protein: CASSFSAGSHYGYTF
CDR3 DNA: TGTGCCAGCAGTTTTTCCGCAGGTAGTCACTATGGCTACACCTTC

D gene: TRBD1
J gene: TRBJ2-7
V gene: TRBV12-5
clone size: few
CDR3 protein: CASGLVRTGGASVHEQYF
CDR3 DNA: TGTGCTAGTGGTTTGGTACGGACAGGGGGCGCATCAGTCCACGAGCAGTACTTC

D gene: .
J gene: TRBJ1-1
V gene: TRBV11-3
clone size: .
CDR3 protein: CASSLYFKGGVANTEAFF
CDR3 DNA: TGTGCCAGCAGCTTATACTTTAAGGGGGGGGTGGCGAACACTGAAGCTTTCTTT

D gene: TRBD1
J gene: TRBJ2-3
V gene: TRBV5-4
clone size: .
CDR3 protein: CASSLRQGKDTQYF
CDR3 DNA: TGTGCCAGCAGCTTGAGACAGGGTAAAGATACGCAGTATTTT

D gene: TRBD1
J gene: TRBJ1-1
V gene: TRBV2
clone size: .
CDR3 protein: CASSTPDRGGAEAFF
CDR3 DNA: TGTGCCAGCAGCACACCCGACAGGGGAGGGGCTGAAGCTTTCTTT

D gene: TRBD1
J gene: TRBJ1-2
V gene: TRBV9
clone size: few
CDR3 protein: CASSVAGGQNGYTF
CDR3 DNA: TGTGCCAGCAGCGTAGCAGGGGGACAGAATGGCTACACCTTC

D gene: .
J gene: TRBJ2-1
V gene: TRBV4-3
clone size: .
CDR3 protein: CASSQDWGGLNEQFF
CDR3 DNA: TGCGCCAGCAGCCAAGATTGGGGAGGATTGAATGAGCAGTTCTTC

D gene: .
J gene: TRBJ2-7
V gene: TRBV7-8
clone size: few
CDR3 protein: CASSLWSRGGLYEQYF
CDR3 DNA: TGTGCCAGCAGCTTATGGTCCAGGGGTGGGCTCTACGAGCAGTACTTC

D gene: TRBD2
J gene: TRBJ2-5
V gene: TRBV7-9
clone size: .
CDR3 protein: CASSSGGGLETQYF
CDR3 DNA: TGTGCCAGCAGTTCTGGGGGGGGTTTGGAGACCCAGTACTTC

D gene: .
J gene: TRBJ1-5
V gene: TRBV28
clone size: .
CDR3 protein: CAIGTRQPQHF
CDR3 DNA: TGTGCGATTGGGACTCGTCAGCCCCAGCATTTT

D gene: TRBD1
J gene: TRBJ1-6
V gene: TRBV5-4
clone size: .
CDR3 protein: CASSKGTVSSYNSPLHF
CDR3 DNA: TGTGCCAGCAGCAAAGGGACAGTCAGCTCCTATAATTCCCCCCTCCACTTT

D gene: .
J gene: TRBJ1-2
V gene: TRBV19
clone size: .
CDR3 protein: CASRGGTAYGYTF
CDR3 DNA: TGTGCCAGTAGGGGAGGGACGGCCTATGGCTACACCTTC

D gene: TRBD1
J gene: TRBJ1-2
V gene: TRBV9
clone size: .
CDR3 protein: CASSATDRWDYGYTF
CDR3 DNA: TGTGCCAGCAGCGCAACGGACAGGTGGGACTATGGCTACACCTTC

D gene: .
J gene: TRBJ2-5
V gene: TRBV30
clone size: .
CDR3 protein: CAWSWGAFVETQYF
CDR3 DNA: TGTGCCTGGAGTTGGGGCGCGTTTGTAGAGACCCAGTACTTC

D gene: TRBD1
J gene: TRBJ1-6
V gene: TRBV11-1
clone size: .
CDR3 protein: CASSPGQGNSPLHF
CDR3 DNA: TGTGCCAGCAGCCCGGGACAGGGAAATTCACCCCTCCACTTT

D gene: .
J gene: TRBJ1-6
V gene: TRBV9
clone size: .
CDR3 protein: CASSVYETGASPLHF
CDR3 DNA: TGTGCCAGCAGCGTATATGAGACAGGCGCTTCACCCCTCCACTTT

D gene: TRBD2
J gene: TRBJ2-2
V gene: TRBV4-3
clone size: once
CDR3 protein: CASSPTGGLGGELFF
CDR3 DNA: TGCGCCAGCAGCCCAACGGGAGGGCTTGGTGGGGAGCTGTTTTTT

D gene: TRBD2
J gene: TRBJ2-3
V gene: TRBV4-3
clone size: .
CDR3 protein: CASSQDLGGRGTDTQYF
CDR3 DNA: TGCGCCAGCAGCCAAGATCTTGGCGGGAGGGGTACAGATACGCAGTATTTT

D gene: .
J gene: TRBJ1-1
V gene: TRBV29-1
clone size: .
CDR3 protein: CSVASQRSTEAFF
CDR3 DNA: TGCAGCGTTGCGAGCCAAAGATCCACTGAAGCTTTCTTT

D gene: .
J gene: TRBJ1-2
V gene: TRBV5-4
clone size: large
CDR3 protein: CASSFGGAPYGYTF
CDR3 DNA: TGTGCCAGCAGCTTTGGGGGGGCCCCCTATGGCTACACCTTC

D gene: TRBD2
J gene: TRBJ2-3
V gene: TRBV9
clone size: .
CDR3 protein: CASSSPPQRLAGETDTQYF
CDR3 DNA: TGTGCCAGCAGCTCCCCCCCCCAGCGACTAGCGGGAGAAACAGATACGCAGTATTTT

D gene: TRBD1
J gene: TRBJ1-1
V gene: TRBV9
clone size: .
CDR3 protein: CASSVDGQGEAFF
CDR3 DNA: TGTGCCAGCAGCGTCGATGGACAGGGTGAAGCTTTCTTT

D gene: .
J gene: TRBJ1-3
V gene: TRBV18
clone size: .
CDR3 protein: CASSPPSSSGNTIYF
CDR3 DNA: TGTGCCAGCTCACCCCCATCGAGCTCTGGAAACACCATATATTTT

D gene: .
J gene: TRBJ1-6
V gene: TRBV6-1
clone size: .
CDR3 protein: CASSVTPASSYNSPLHF
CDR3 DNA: TGTGCCAGCAGTGTGACACCGGCGAGCTCCTATAATTCACCCCTCCACTTT

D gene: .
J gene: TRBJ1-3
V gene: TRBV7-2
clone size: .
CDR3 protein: CASSPRSGSGNTIYF
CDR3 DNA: TGTGCCAGCAGCCCACGGTCCGGCTCTGGAAACACCATATATTTT

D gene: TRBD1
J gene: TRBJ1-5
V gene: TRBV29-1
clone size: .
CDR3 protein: CSVTTGGQGQPQHF
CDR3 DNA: TGCAGCGTCACGACAGGGGGCCAGGGTCAGCCCCAGCATTTT

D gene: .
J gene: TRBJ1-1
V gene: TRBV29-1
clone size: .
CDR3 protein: CSVGGNLNTEAFF
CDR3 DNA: TGCAGCGTTGGAGGGAATTTGAACACTGAAGCTTTCTTT

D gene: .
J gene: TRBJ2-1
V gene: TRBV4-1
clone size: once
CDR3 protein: CASSHSGQNEQFF
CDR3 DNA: TGCGCCAGCAGCCACTCCGGACAGAATGAGCAGTTCTTC

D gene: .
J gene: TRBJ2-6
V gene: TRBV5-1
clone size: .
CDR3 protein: CASRDSSGANVLTF
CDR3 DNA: TGCGCCAGCAGGGACAGCTCTGGGGCCAACGTCCTGACTTTC

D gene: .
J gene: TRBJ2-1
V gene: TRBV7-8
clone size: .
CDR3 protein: CASTPGPYNEQFF
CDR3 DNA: TGTGCCAGCACCCCAGGGCCCTACAATGAGCAGTTCTTC

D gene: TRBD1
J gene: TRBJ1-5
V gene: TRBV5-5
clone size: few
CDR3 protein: CASSWGQGWQPQHF
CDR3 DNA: TGTGCCAGCAGCTGGGGACAGGGGTGGCAGCCCCAGCATTTT

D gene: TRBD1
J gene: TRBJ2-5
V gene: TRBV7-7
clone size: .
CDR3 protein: CASSSGQDQETQYF
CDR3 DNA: TGTGCTAGCAGCTCGGGACAGGACCAAGAGACCCAGTACTTC

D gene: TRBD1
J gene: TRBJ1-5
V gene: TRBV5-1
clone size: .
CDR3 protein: CASSTGTGNQPQHF
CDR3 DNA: TGCGCCAGCAGCACCGGGACAGGGAATCAGCCCCAGCATTTT

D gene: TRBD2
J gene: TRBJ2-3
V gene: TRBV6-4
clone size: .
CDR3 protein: CASSVTSGSSTDTQYF
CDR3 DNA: TGTGCCAGCAGCGTCACTAGCGGGAGTAGCACAGATACGCAGTATTTT

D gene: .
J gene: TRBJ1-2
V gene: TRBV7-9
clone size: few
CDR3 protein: CASSWGDYGYTF
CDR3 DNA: TGTGCCAGCAGCTGGGGGGACTATGGCTACACCTTC

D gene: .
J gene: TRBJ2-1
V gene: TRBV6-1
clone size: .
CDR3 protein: CVSLGQPSSEQFF
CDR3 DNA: TGTGTCAGCCTAGGACAGCCTAGCAGTGAGCAGTTCTTC

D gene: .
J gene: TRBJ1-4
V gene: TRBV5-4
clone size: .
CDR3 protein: CASSLKQATNEKLFF
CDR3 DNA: TGTGCCAGCAGCTTGAAACAGGCAACTAATGAAAAACTGTTTTTT

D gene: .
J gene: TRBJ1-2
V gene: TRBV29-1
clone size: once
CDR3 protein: CSAMTTADGYTF
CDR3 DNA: TGCAGCGCCATGACCACGGCGGATGGCTACACCTTC

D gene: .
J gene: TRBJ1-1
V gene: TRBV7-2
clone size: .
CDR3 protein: CAIAVDQAGGTEAFF
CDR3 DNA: TGTGCCATTGCCGTTGACCAGGCGGGTGGCACTGAAGCTTTCTTT